The rows below give T cell receptor beta chains drawn from one sample of a study of blood T cell repertoires in COVID-19. Only in-frame clones appear in the TCRdb table, and some are missing; sequencing was by immunoSEQ multiplex PCR. Among 60,000 to 85,000 clones listed, almost 85% were seen once. What was sequenced was peripheral blood. The source of these receptors is a man aged 65 to 85 with acute or convalescent COVID-19. CDR3s include the opening cysteine and the closing phenylalanine or tryptophan. Fields, in order: J gene, V gene, clone size, D gene, CDR3 DNA, CDR3 protein. D genes are given only for firm matches. Only part of the rows carry a size: once, few, many, or a class if the clone is expanded.

>TRBJ2-7|TRBV5-1|-|-
TGCGCCAGCAGCACGACGGAACAGGGACGGGGTGAGCAGTACTTC
CASSTTEQGRGEQYF
>TRBJ2-5|TRBV19|-|TRBD1
TGTGCCAGTAGTCCCGGACAGGGGCATGAGACCCAGTACTTC
CASSPGQGHETQYF
>TRBJ1-1|TRBV2|-|-
TGTGCCAGCAGTCCGAGACTGTACGATGAAGCTTTCTTT
CASSPRLYDEAFF
>TRBJ1-2|TRBV3-1/TRBV3-2|once|-
TGTGCCAGCAGCCAAGAACTGGGACAACGGACGAGCTACACCTTC
CASSQELGQRTSYTF
>TRBJ2-6|TRBV12-5|-|-
TGTGCTAGTGCTAGCTCTGGGGCCAACGTCCTGACTTTC
CASASSGANVLTF
>TRBJ2-7|TRBV9|-|TRBD2
TGTGCCAGCTCCTTAGCGGGGTCCTCCTACGAGCAGTACTTC
CASSLAGSSYEQYF
>TRBJ2-6|TRBV2|-|-
TGTGCCAGCAGTGAATCGAGACTCTCTGGAGCCAACGTCCTGACTTTC
CASSESRLSGANVLTF
>TRBJ2-1|TRBV10-3|-|-
TGTGCCATCAGTGAGTCAAGCGGAGCCTACAATGAGCAGTTCTTC
CAISESSGAYNEQFF
>TRBJ2-1|TRBV20-1|-|-
TGCAGTGCTAGATTGGCTGAGCAGTTCTTC
CSARLAEQFF
>TRBJ2-2|TRBV11-1|-|-
TGTGCCAGCAGCTTAGCGCGAATAGTTAGTAACACCGGGGAGCTGTTTTTT
CASSLARIVSNTGELFF
>TRBJ1-1|TRBV5-4|-|-
TGTGCCAGCAGCTTGGTGAGGGGGACTGAAGCTTTCTTT
CASSLVRGTEAFF
>TRBJ1-5|TRBV5-1|-|TRBD1
TGCGCCAGCAGCTTGGGGGGGACAGGGGGCGTTCAGCCCCAGCATTTT
CASSLGGTGGVQPQHF
>TRBJ2-7|TRBV5-1|-|TRBD2
TGCGCCAGCAGCTTTCGCACTAGCGGATCCTACGAGCAGTACTTC
CASSFRTSGSYEQYF
>TRBJ1-2|TRBV6-5|-|TRBD1
TGTGCCAGCAGTTACCGACAGGGGGGCTACACCTTC
CASSYRQGGYTF
>TRBJ2-3|TRBV7-8|-|-
TGTGCCAGCAGCTTGTTGGGGAGTAGCACAGATACGCAGTATTTT
CASSLLGSSTDTQYF
>TRBJ2-3|TRBV7-8|few|TRBD2
TGTGCCAGCAGCTGGGGGGCTAGCGGGGGCCTTGACACAGATACGCAGTATTTT
CASSWGASGGLDTDTQYF
>TRBJ2-2|TRBV7-3|-|-
TGTGCCAGCAGCCTTGACACCTACACCGGGGAGCTGTTTTTT
CASSLDTYTGELFF
>TRBJ1-6|TRBV28|-|-
TGTGCCAGCAGTTTAATTCGTTCACCCCTCCACTTT
CASSLIRSPLHF
>TRBJ1-3|TRBV6-5|-|-
TGTGCCAGCAGTTACTCTGGGGGGTCTGGAAACACCATATATTTT
CASSYSGGSGNTIYF
>TRBJ1-5|TRBV19|-|-
TGTGCCTGTGCTGGTGGGCGCAATCAGCCCCAGCATTTT
CACAGGRNQPQHF
>TRBJ1-5|TRBV18|-|-
TGTGCCAGCTCACCGGGGGCGAGTTTAGGTCAGCCCCAGCATTTT
CASSPGASLGQPQHF
>TRBJ2-5|TRBV2|-|TRBD1
TGTGCCAGCAGTGCGGGAACAGGGGGCCAAGAGACCCAGTACTTC
CASSAGTGGQETQYF
>TRBJ2-2|TRBV3-1/TRBV3-2|few|TRBD2
TGTGCCAGCAGCCAAGATGGGGGACTAGCGGGCCGCGGGGAGCTGTTTTTT
CASSQDGGLAGRGELFF
>TRBJ1-1|TRBV6-5|-|-
TGTGCCAGCAGTCAGACAGGTCGTCGGGCTGAAGCTTTCTTT
CASSQTGRRAEAFF
>TRBJ2-7|TRBV15|-|-
-
CATSRDFVPAGRDEQYF
>TRBJ2-1|TRBV7-3|-|-
TGTGCCAGCAGTGATCTAGATGAGCAGTTCTTC
CASSDLDEQFF
>TRBJ1-6|TRBV4-1|-|TRBD1
TGCGCCAGCAGCTCGCCTCGGCTGGGACAGATTAATTCACCCCTCCACTTT
CASSSPRLGQINSPLHF
>TRBJ2-7|TRBV5-4|-|TRBD2
TGTGCCAGCAGCTTGAGCGGGGGGGACTACGAGCAGTACTTC
CASSLSGGDYEQYF
>TRBJ2-5|TRBV7-8|-|-
TGTGCCAGCAGCTTGACTACCCAAGAGACCCAGTACTTC
CASSLTTQETQYF
>TRBJ1-1|TRBV28|-|TRBD1
TGTGCCAGCAGTCACCGGACAGGGTGGACCACTGAAGCTTTCTTT
CASSHRTGWTTEAFF
>TRBJ1-6|TRBV7-6|-|-
TGTGCCAGCAGCTCGAGTGGGGGGTCTGGGTATAATTCACCCCTCCACTTT
CASSSSGGSGYNSPLHF
>TRBJ2-3|TRBV5-1|-|-
TGCGCCAGCAGCTTGGTCCGTAGCGCGATCACAGATACGCAGTATTTT
CASSLVRSAITDTQYF
>TRBJ1-1|TRBV6-5|-|-
TGTGCCAGCAGTTCCAGACTGCTGAACACTGAAGCTTTCTTT
CASSSRLLNTEAFF
>TRBJ1-1|TRBV2|-|TRBD1
TGTGCCAGCAGTGCCATCGGGACAGGGAAGATGAACACTGAAGCTTTCTTT
CASSAIGTGKMNTEAFF
>TRBJ2-7|TRBV6-2/TRBV6-3|-|TRBD1
TGTGCCAGCAGTTACCGGTGGGACAGGGATTACGAGCAGTACTTC
CASSYRWDRDYEQYF
>TRBJ2-5|TRBV11-2|-|TRBD2
TGTGCCAGCAGCTCGACTAGCGGGAGGGCACCGGGGGAGACCCAGTACTTC
CASSSTSGRAPGETQYF
>TRBJ1-5|TRBV19|-|-
TGTGCCAGTAGTATAGATCAATGGAGGGTGGGGCAGCCCCAGCATTTT
CASSIDQWRVGQPQHF
>TRBJ2-7|TRBV5-6|-|-
TGTGCCAGCAGCTTGGGCCCCCAGACCTACGAGCAGTACTTC
CASSLGPQTYEQYF
>TRBJ2-2|TRBV19|-|TRBD1
TGTGCCAGTAGGGGGGACAGGGCCACCGGGGAGCTGTTTTTT
CASRGDRATGELFF
>TRBJ1-2|TRBV5-1|-|TRBD1
TGCGCCAGCAGCCCAGGGGGCGACTATGGCTACACCTTC
CASSPGGDYGYTF
>TRBJ2-1|TRBV19|few|-
TGTGCCAGTAGAAGGGAGGGCAGGGGATGGTCCATGGGGGGATACAATGAGCAGTTCTTC
CASRREGRGWSMGGYNEQFF